A selection of T cell receptor beta chains follows, all from one sample in a study of shared clonotypes between healthy human individuals. TCRdb's table, derived via immunoSEQ multiplex PCR, lists solely in-frame clones and lacks some. The sample has 760,000 or so clones, approximately 97% seen once. The sequencing input was naive CD8+ T cells sorted from blood. Every receptor here comes from a man aged 25 to 45 in good health. Each CDR3 is given without its conserved first and last residue. Each record gives: J gene, V gene, CDR3 protein.

TRBJ2-7 TRBV14 ASSQEGPYEQY
TRBJ1-2 TRBV13 ASSLALGQNNYGYT
TRBJ1-5 TRBV5-6 ASSLASSGGLGQPQH
TRBJ2-7 TRBV25-1 ASSEWQGGSYEQY
TRBJ2-3 TRBV5-6 ASSLDAGISTDTQY
TRBJ2-1 TRBV27 ASSLFRDRGLNEQF
TRBJ2-2 TRBV9 ASSVGGGGTGELF
TRBJ2-7 TRBV11-3 ASSLGTSGEQY
TRBJ2-1 TRBV5-6 ASSHGLAGGGSEQF
TRBJ2-7 TRBV2 ASSGGARPYEQY
TRBJ2-7 TRBV7-6 ASSLAGGSYEQY